The sequence of this T cell receptor (beta chain) was determined in a study of T-cell reconstitution after alpha-beta-depleted transplantation in children. Study results and caveats: It was reported that alpha-beta T cells came from several hundred expanded graft clones (about two months after transplant).

As concerns this clonotype: Its antigen remains unidentified.

Preparation of the TCRbeta library used unique molecular identifiers. MiXCR, run by TCRdb on the PCR reads, gives a single entry per CDR3 protein. The profile shows 600,000 to 800,000 distinct CDR3 sequences, around 13% of them singletons. Germline V gene sequence: CDR1 DFQATT, CDR2 SNEGSKA (reference sequence). This CDR3 contains 15 residues. V lost 0 bases to trimming and J lost 8 bases; unmatched junction nucleotides: 11. V gene TRBV20-1 combines with J gene TRBJ2-5; 8 positions match TRBD2. This clonotype originated in a girl under 10 years old with congenital amegakaryocytic thrombocytopenia, due to receive a stem cell transplant. Sequenced here: PBMCs, sampled before TCRalphabeta/CD19-depleted stem cell transplant. DNA of the CDR3: TGCAGTGCTAGAGAGACGGGACTAGTATCCGGTACCCAGTACTTC. Translated, it gives CSARETGLVSGTQYF.